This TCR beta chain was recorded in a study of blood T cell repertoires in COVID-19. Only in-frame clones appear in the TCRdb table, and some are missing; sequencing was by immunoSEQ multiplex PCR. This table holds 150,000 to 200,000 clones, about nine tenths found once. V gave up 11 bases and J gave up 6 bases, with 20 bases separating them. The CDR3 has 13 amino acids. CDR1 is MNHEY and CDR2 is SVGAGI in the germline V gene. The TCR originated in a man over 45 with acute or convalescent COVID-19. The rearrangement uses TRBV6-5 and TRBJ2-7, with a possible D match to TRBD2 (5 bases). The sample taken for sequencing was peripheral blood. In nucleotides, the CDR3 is TGTGCCTCCAACTCGCGAGGGAGAGGCGAGCAGTACGTC. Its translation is CASNSRGRGEQYV.